The 15 T cell receptor beta chains below were found in one sample sequenced in a study of regulatory T cells in long-lasting Graves disease. Arm-PCR with iRepertoire HTBI primers amplified the CDR3 regions for these TCR beta libraries. TCRdb used MiXCR to reprocess the multiplex PCR reads, holding one entry per CDR3 protein. This sample has a few hundred thousand distinct CDR3 sequences, with 14% found just once. Time point in this sample: newly diagnosed GD, antithyroid drugs for less than 3 months. RNA extracted from PBMCs served as the sequencing template. These data also formed part of another study, on T cells in Graves' hyperthyroidism and ophthalmopathy.

The input for sequencing was peripheral blood mononuclear cells (PBMCs), taken at new diagnosis, from a patient treated with antithyroid drugs. These receptors originate from a woman in her forties or fifties with Graves disease.

This chain connects TRBV14 to TRBJ1-5, with D tentatively TRBD1 (5 bases). CDR1 SGHDN and CDR2 FVKESK come from the germline V gene. The V end was cut by 7 bases, the J end by 3 bases, with 13 bases between. This CDR3 spans 14 amino acids. The CDR3 coding sequence is TGTGCCAGCATTTCAGGGCTGGACAATCAGCCCCAGCATTTT. It encodes CASISGLDNQPQHF.

This clonotype was observed at least ten times. The chain combines TRBV6-2 or TRBV6-3 with TRBJ2-7; 7 bases agree with TRBD2. V lost 6 bases and J lost 6; bases outside the gene matches: 17. Germline V gene lookup returns CDR1 MNHEY and CDR2 SVGEGT. The CDR3 has 16 amino acids. CDR3 nucleotides: TGTGCCAGCAGCCCCCTCTCAGTGGGAGGGCCTTCCGAGCAGTACTTC. It yields the protein CASSPLSVGGPSEQYF.

This clonotype was seen at least ten times. This sequence joins TRBV3-1 and TRBJ2-5; no clear D gene. The CDR3 loop spans 15 amino acids. The V and J ends lost 5 bases and 0 bases respectively, with 13 bases between them. In germline, CDR1 is LGHDT, CDR2 YNNKEL (reference sequence). The CDR3 reads CASSFRSWYQETQYF. The CDR3 DNA follows: TGTGCCAGCAGCTTCAGAAGCTGGTACCAAGAGACCCAGTACTTC.

This chain links TRBV29-1 with TRBJ2-2, with TRBD1 matching over 10 bases. The CDR3 loop spans 15 amino acids. Germline V CDR1 and CDR2: SQVTM, ANQGSEA. Losses at the gene ends were 4 bases for V and 5 bases for J; bases not matched to a gene: 7. CDR3 DNA: TGCAGCGTTGTCCGGGACAGGGGATTGACCGGGGAGCTGTTTTTT. Residues: CSVVRDRGLTGELFF.

Worth noting for this clonotype: A much more abundant neighbour one base away suggests this may be a read error. The chain employs TRBV27 and TRBJ2-1; 11 nucleotides align to TRBD1. The CDR3 loop spans 16 amino acids. Looked up from germline, CDR1 is MNHEY and CDR2 is SMNVEV (reference sequence). The V gene end was trimmed by 5 bases and the J gene end by 8 bases; junction bases not matched to a gene: 11. The CDR3 protein is CASSITRTGGVDEQFF. The CDR3, as DNA: TGTGCCAGCAGTATAACCCGGACAGGGGGCGTCGATGAGCAGTTCTTC.

There are many counts of this clonotype. The DNA of the CDR3 is TGTGCCAGCAGCCCACCGGGAAACACCATATATTTT. Translating gives CASSPPGNTIYF. The chain is built from TRBV11-2 and TRBJ1-3; D is ambiguous. There are 12 residues in the CDR3. Germline-derived CDR1 and CDR2 are SGHAT and FQNNGV. Between the trimmed V and J ends, which lost 5 bases and 4 bases, there was a span of 6 bases.

As DNA, the CDR3 is TGTGCCAGCAGGTGGGACAGCCAAACCTACGAGCAGTACTTC. Translating gives CASRWDSQTYEQYF. The chain couples TRBV28 to TRBJ2-7, with 7 bases identical to TRBD1. Germline CDR1 is MDHEN and CDR2 is SYDVKM. The CDR3 has 14 residues. Germline trimming cut 6 bases from V and 2 bases from J; bases unmatched to any gene: 7.

This sequence joins TRBV11-2 and TRBJ2-5; 10 bases match TRBD2. CDR1 SGHAT and CDR2 FQNNGV come from the germline V gene. The CDR3 contains 15 residues. After removal of 4 bases from V and 7 bases from J, the junction contained 9 bases not matched to a gene. CDR3 DNA sequence: TGTGCCAGCAGCTCGTCTAGCGGGAGTATGGGGACCCAGTACTTC. It is translated as CASSSSSGSMGTQYF.

This clonotype was seen many times. Here the CDR3 reads CASSTLAGVGTGELFF. CDR3 coding DNA: TGTGCCAGCAGCACACTAGCGGGAGTTGGCACCGGGGAGCTGTTTTTT. The V and J genes are TRBV9 and TRBJ2-2; 11 nucleotides line up with TRBD2. The CDR3 loop spans 16 amino acids. J lost 4 bases, V lost 4 bases, and 6 bases had no gene match. Germline assignment: CDR1 SGDLS and CDR2 YYNGEE.

Details on this clonotype: A much larger clone differs from this one at a single base, so this may be a read error. Because it lacks the conserved phenylalanine or tryptophan at the end, this CDR3 is likely a read error. The genes are TRBV28 and TRBJ1-2, with D uncertain. Germline V gene lookup returns CDR1 MDHEN and CDR2 SYDVKM. The V end lost 6 bases, the J end lost 2 bases, and 13 bases lay between the germline ends. There are 14 residues in the CDR3. CDR3 DNA: TGTGCCAGCAGCACGGGATGGCAGAACTATGGCTACACCCTC. Protein: CASSTGWQNYGYTL.

This clonotype was observed at least ten times. The chain is built from TRBV6-1 and TRBJ2-1, with 12 bases fitting TRBD2. The germline V gene encodes CDR1 MNHNS and CDR2 SASEGT. This CDR3 comprises 15 residues. V trimming: 2 bases; J trimming: 9 bases; junction bases outside the gene matches: 5. The CDR3 DNA is TGTGCCAGCAGTGAACGACTAGCGGGGGTAGGTGAGCAGTTCTTC. Protein sequence: CASSERLAGVGEQFF.

This clonotype was counted ten times or more. The V and J genes are TRBV29-1 and TRBJ1-2; D gene ambiguous. Per germline, CDR1 SQVTM and CDR2 ANQGSEA. This CDR3 has 11 amino acids. CDR3 sequence: CSSGEGYGYTF. The CDR3 bases are TGCAGTTCCGGGGAGGGCTATGGCTACACCTTC.

The V and J genes are TRBV19 and TRBJ2-5, with D perhaps matching TRBD1 or TRBD2 (5 bases each). In germline, CDR1 is LNHDA, CDR2 SQIVND (reference sequence). Trimming pared 4 bases from V and 2 bases from J, leaving 17 bases between. This CDR3 is built from 16 residues. The CDR3 coding sequence is TGTGCCAGTAGTAAAGTAACCGGGGCAGTACAAGAGACCCAGTACTTC. Amino acid sequence: CASSKVTGAVQETQYF. Combining the CDR3 with reference TRBV19 and TRBJ2-5 gives the whole variable domain DGGITQSPKYLFRKEGQNVTLSCEQNLNHDAMYWYRQDPGQGLRLIYYSQIVNDFQKGDIAEGYSVSREKKESFPLTVTSAQKNPTAFYLCASSKVTGAVQETQYFGPGTRLLVL.

The chain uses TRBV18 and TRBJ2-3, with a weak D call TRBD1 (6 bases). The CDR3 totals 14 residues. Germline CDR1 reads KGHSH; CDR2 reads LQKENI. Trimming pared 3 bases from V and 5 bases from J, leaving 12 bases between. The CDR3 region has the DNA TGTGCCAGCTCACCGAACACAGGGAAAGATACGCAGTATTTT. Residues: CASSPNTGKDTQYF.

Ten or more counts support this clonotype. The V call is TRBV7-3, the J call TRBJ2-1, with TRBD2 matching over 8 bases. From germline, CDR1 is SGHTA and CDR2 FQGTGA. Losses at the gene ends were 1 base for V and 7 bases for J; bases not matched to a gene: 15. The CDR3 runs 18 residues. In nucleotides, the CDR3 is TGTGCCAGCAGCTTAAAAGGCGTCCCCGGGAGGGCCGGGAATGAGCAGTTCTTC. Its protein product is CASSLKGVPGRAGNEQFF. Complete variable domain (other parts from reference TRBV7-3 and TRBJ2-1): GAGVSQTPSNKVTEKGKYVELRCDPISGHTALYWYRQSLGQGPEFLIYFQGTGAADDSGLPNDRFFAVRPEGSVSTLKIQRTERGDSAVYLCASSLKGVPGRAGNEQFFGPGTRLTVL.